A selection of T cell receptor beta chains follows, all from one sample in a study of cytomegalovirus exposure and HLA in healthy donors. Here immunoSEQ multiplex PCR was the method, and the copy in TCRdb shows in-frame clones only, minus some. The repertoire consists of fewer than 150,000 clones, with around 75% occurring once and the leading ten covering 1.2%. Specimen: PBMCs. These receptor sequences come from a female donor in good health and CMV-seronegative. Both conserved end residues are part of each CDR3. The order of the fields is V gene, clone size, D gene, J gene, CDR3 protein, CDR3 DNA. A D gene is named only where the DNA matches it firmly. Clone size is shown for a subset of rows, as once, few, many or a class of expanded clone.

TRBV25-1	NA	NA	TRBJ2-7	CASSSGTSYEQYF	TGTGCCAGCAGTAGCGGGACAAGCTACGAGCAGTACTTC
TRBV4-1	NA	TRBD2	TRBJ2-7	CASSHLGTIHEQYF	TGCGCCAGCAGCCACCTAGGGACTATCCACGAGCAGTACTTC
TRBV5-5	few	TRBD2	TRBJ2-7	CASSSGTSGNEQYF	TGTGCCAGCAGCTCGGGGACTAGCGGGAATGAGCAGTACTTC
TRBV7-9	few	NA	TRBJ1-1	CASSAQGGNTEAFF	TGTGCCAGCAGCGCCCAGGGCGGGAACACTGAAGCTTTCTTT
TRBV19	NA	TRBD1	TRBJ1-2	CASSPYSTQGAQGYTF	TGTGCCAGTAGTCCCTACTCGACCCAGGGGGCGCAAGGCTACACCTTC
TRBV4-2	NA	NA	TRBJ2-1	CASSQESALGANEQFF	TGTGCCAGCAGCCAAGAGTCGGCACTAGGAGCCAATGAGCAGTTCTTC
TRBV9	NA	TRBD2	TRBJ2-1	CASSPGGNEQFF	TGTGCCAGCAGCCCGGGGGGCAATGAGCAGTTCTTC
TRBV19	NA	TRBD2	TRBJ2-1	CASSMTSAYNEQFF	TGTGCCAGTAGTATGACTAGCGCATACAATGAGCAGTTCTTC
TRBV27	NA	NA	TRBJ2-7	CASSPLDSTYEQYF	TGTGCCAGCAGTCCTCTAGATAGTACCTACGAGCAGTACTTC
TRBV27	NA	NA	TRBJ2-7	CASSSTGSSYEQYF	TGTGCCAGCAGTTCGACAGGCTCTTCCTACGAGCAGTACTTC
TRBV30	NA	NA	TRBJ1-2	CAWSVQAGRADGYTF	TGTGCCTGGAGTGTACAAGCGGGGCGGGCGGATGGCTACACCTTC
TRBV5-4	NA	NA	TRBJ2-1	CASSLKGVLDNEQFF	TGTGCCAGCAGCTTGAAGGGGGTGTTGGACAATGAGCAGTTCTTC